This T cell receptor (beta chain) was sequenced for a study of T cell repertoires in cytomegalovirus infection. At the level of the study: CMV infection and matching HLA type were both indicated by public TCR beta signatures. Study conclusions and caveats: Identification of carriers of CMV plus the relevant HLA was achieved through cumulative public TCR beta family frequency.

This clonotype has a count of ten or more. Antigen: not known. TCRdb processed the reads anew with MiXCR; each CDR3 protein has one entry. The table shows hundreds of thousands of distinct CDR3 sequences, with roughly a third occurring only once. The CDR3 sequence is 14 residues long. Germline CDR1 SGHNT, CDR2 YENEEA. Trimming took 5 bases from V and 1 from J, leaving 11 bases between them. This TCR came from a human donor in good health (CMV status not recorded). Some clones in this sample may be carry-over from other donors' samples. The rearrangement uses TRBV11-3 and TRBJ2-5, with D maybe TRBD1 (6 bases). Sequenced material: cultured PBMCs, taken from culture after CMV antigen stimulation. Written as DNA, the CDR3 is TGTGCCAGCAGCAGTACAGGGTTCCAAGAGACCCAGTACTTC. Translated, it gives CASSSTGFQETQYF. The complete variable domain, with remaining parts taken from reference TRBV11-3 and TRBJ2-5, reads EAGVVQSPRYKIIEKKQPVAFWCNPISGHNTLYWYLQNLGQGPELLIRYENEEAVDDSQLPKDRFSAERLKGVDSTLKIQPAELGDSAVYLCASSSTGFQETQYFGPGTRLLVL.